This T cell receptor (beta chain) derives from a study of identical twins. All donors were healthy Caucasians. Findings of the study overall: It was possible that invariant MAIT and iNKT cells partly confounded the zero-insertion analyses. Insertion counts were lower in abundant cord blood beta clonotypes, a trend that memory repertoires did not show. Excess sharing between twins was weaker in beta out-of-frame sequences.

Germline V CDR1 and CDR2: SGHVS, FQNEAQ. The CDR3 extends over 13 amino acids. Trimming left V 0 bases short and J 10 bases short, with 10 bases between. This clonotype was seen only a few times. No antigen is known for it. TCRdb recomputed calls from the 5' RACE reads with MiXCR, one row per CDR3 protein. The sample yields about 390,000 distinct CDR3 sequences, about 9% seen once. J is TRBJ2-1 and V is TRBV7-8; D may be TRBD2 (5 bases). The receptor was isolated from a woman in her forties or fifties in good health. The specimen sequenced was naive T cells sorted from blood. CDR3 sequence reads: CASSLAASPEQFF. The CDR3, as DNA: TGTGCCAGCAGCTTAGCGGCTAGCCCCGAGCAGTTCTTC.